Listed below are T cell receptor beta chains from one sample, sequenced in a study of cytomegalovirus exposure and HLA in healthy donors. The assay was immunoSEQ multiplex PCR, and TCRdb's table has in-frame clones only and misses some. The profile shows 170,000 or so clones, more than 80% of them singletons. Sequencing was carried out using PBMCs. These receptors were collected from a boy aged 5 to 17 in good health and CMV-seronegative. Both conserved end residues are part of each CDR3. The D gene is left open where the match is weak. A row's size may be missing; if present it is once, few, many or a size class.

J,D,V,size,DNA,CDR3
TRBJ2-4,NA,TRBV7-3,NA,TGTGCCAGCAGCCAACAGGGTTCAACCAAAAACATTCAGTACTTC,CASSQQGSTKNIQYF
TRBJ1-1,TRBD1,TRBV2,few,TGTGCCAGCAGCGGGACAGGGGGATTCCCTGAAGCTTTCTTT,CASSGTGGFPEAFF
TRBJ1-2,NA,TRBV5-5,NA,TGTGCCAGCAGCTTCGAATACCGGGACTATGGCTACACCTTC,CASSFEYRDYGYTF
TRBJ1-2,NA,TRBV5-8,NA,TGTGCCAGCAGCTTGGGACGGAGGAACTATGGCTACACCTTC,CASSLGRRNYGYTF
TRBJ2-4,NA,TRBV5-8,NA,TGTGCCAGCAGCTTTTACCCGGGACAGTACTTC,CASSFYPGQYF
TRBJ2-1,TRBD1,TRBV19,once,TGTGCCAGTAGCCCAGGGTGGGACAGGGGAGGCAATGAGCAGTTCTTC,CASSPGWDRGGNEQFF
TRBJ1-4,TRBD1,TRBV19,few,TGTGCCAGTACTCTCCAGGGACAGGGTTTAAACGAAAAACTGTTTTTT,CASTLQGQGLNEKLFF
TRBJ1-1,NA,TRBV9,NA,TGTGCCAGCAGCCCCGGGGGTGGCACTGAAGCTTTCTTT,CASSPGGGTEAFF
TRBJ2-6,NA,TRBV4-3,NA,TGCGCCAGCAGCCAAGATCCGGCAGGGACTGGGGCCAACGTCCTGACTTTC,CASSQDPAGTGANVLTF
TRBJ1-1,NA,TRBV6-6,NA,TGTACCACCAGCAGGATGAACACTGAAGCTTTCTTT,CTTSRMNTEAFF
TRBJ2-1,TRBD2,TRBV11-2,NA,TGTGCCAGCAGCCCAGGACTAGCGGGGGTAAATGAGCAGTTCTTC,CASSPGLAGVNEQFF
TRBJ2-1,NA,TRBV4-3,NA,TGCGCCAGCAGCCAAGACCCCGACAATGAGCAGTTCTTC,CASSQDPDNEQFF
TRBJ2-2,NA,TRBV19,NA,TGTGCCAGTAGTAAGGGACTGTACACCGGGGAGCTGTTTTTT,CASSKGLYTGELFF
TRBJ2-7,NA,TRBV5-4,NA,TGTGCCAGCAGCGAAAACGTCCCGGGACTTAGGCCCTACGAGCAGTACTTC,CASSENVPGLRPYEQYF
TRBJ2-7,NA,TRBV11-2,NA,TGTGCCAGCAGCCCACAGGGTTACGAGCAGTACTTC,CASSPQGYEQYF
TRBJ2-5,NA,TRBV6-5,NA,TGTGCCAGCAGTGTTGGACTCGAAGAGACCCAGTACTTC,CASSVGLEETQYF
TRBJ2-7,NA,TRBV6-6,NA,TGTGCCAGCAGTTACGGCGGCCCCAGCTTCCACGAGCAGTACTTC,CASSYGGPSFHEQYF
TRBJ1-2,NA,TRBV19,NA,TGTGCCAGTAGTCAAGGGGGTGGCTACACCTTC,CASSQGGGYTF
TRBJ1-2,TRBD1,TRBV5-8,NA,TGTGCCAGCAGCCCAACGACAGGGTTCATGGGCTACACCTTC,CASSPTTGFMGYTF
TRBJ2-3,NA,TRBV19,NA,TGTGCCAGTAGCCCCCGCGAACATACGCAGTATTTT,CASSPREHTQYF
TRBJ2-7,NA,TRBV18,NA,TGTGCCAGCTCACTTAGTTCGTCACAGCATCTATCCTACGAGCAGTACTTC,CASSLSSSQHLSYEQYF
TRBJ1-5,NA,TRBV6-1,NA,TGTGCCAGCAGTCTAAGTCCCGAGAGTCAGCCCCAGCATTTT,CASSLSPESQPQHF
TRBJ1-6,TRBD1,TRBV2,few,TGTGCCAGCATCCGGGACAGGGGGGATAATTCACCCCTCCACTTT,CASIRDRGDNSPLHF
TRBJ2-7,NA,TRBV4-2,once,TGTGCCAGCAGCCAAGAGATAGGGACACAACTTCCCTACGAGCAGTACTTC,CASSQEIGTQLPYEQYF
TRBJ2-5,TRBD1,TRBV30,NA,TGTGCCTGGGGGGGACAGGACCACCAAGAGACCCAGTACTTC,CAWGGQDHQETQYF
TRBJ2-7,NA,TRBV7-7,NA,TGTGCTAGCAGCTTAGCCGTGTTCAGGACAGAGCCCTACGAGCAGTACTTC,CASSLAVFRTEPYEQYF
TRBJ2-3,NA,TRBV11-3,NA,TGTGCCAGCAGCCTACAATGGGGAGCTAGCACAGATACGCAGTATTTT,CASSLQWGASTDTQYF
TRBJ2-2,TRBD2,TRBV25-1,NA,TGTGCCAGCGATGAGGGAGGTGGACTAGCTTCCGTCGGGGAGCTGTTTTTT,CASDEGGGLASVGELFF
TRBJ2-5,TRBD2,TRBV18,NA,TGTGCCAGCTCACCACCTGCGGGAGGAAGCGAGACCCAGTACTTC,CASSPPAGGSETQYF
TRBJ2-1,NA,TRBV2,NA,TGTGCCAGCAGTGAAGAACCAGGGTCCCGCAATGAGCAGTTCTTC,CASSEEPGSRNEQFF
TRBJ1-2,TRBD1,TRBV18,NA,TGTGCCAGCTCACCACTGGGACAGGGTAGGTCCATGGATGGCTACACCTTC,CASSPLGQGRSMDGYTF
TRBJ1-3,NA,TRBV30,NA,TGTGCCTGGAGTGAAGACAGAGTCCGAAACACCATATATTTT,CAWSEDRVRNTIYF
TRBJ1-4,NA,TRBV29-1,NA,TGCAGCGTTGAAGGAGGGGGTGGGTATGAAAAACTGTTTTTT,CSVEGGGGYEKLFF
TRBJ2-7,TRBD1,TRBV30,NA,TGTGCCTGGACCCCCCGGGACAGGGTTCCCGAGCAGTACTTC,CAWTPRDRVPEQYF
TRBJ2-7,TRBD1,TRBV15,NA,TGTGCCACCAGCGAGACAGGGGGTATGAGCTACGAGCAGTACTTC,CATSETGGMSYEQYF
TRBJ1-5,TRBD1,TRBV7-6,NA,TGTGCCAGCAGCTTAAAGGACAGGGTGTCTCAGCCCCAGCATTTT,CASSLKDRVSQPQHF
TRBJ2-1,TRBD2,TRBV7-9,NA,TGTGCCAGCAGCTTAGCTAGCGGGTACAATGAGCAGTTCTTC,CASSLASGYNEQFF
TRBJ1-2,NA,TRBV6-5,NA,TGTGCCAGCAGTTACCCGGGCCCGGGGAGCGATGGCTGCACCTTC,CASSYPGPGSDGCTF
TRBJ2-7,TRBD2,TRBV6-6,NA,TGTGCCAGCAGTTACTCGGGCGGGAGGGGCGACGAGCAGTACTTC,CASSYSGGRGDEQYF
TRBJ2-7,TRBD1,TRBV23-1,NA,TGCGCCAGCAGTCTCAGCCGGGACAGGTCCTACGAGCAGTACTTC,CASSLSRDRSYEQYF